This passage covers 24 T cell receptor beta chains from one sample sequenced in a study of cytomegalovirus exposure and HLA in healthy donors. Primers for the PCR totalled 60 Vbeta and 13 Jbeta. Clones were sequenced by immunoSEQ multiplex PCR, and TCRdb holds only the in-frame ones, with some missing. The sample includes about 59,000 clones, about 80% seen only once; the top ten take roughly 1.6%. Sequencing was performed on PBMCs. These receptors all stem from a human donor in good health.

The chain employs TRBV6-5 and TRBJ2-1; no definite D call. V was cut by 6 bases and J by 8 bases, with 8 bases left in between. Germline assignment: CDR1 MNHEY and CDR2 SVGAGI. This CDR3 has 11 residues. CDR3 nucleotide sequence: TGTGCCAGCAGCTCTTCCGATGAGCAGTTCTTC. This gives the protein CASSSSDEQFF.

The chain combines TRBV9 with TRBJ1-3; perhaps TRBD1 as D (5 bases). The length of the CDR3 is 18 residues. CDR1 is SGDLS, CDR2 YYNGEE, per germline. V was cut by 0 bases and J by 9 bases, with 25 bases left in between. Here the CDR3 DNA reads TGTGCCAGCAGCGTAGCCCCGTGGGGCAGGTCGGGTGATGGCACCATATATTTT. It is translated as CASSVAPWGRSGDGTIYF. Filled out from reference TRBV9 and TRBJ1-3, the complete variable domain reads DSGVTQTPKHLITATGQRVTLRCSPRSGDLSVYWYQQSLDQGLQFLIQYYNGEERAKGNILERFSAQQFPDLHSELNLSSLELGDSALYFCASSVAPWGRSGDGTIYFGEGSWLTVV.

The gene calls are TRBV5-6 and TRBJ2-1; possibly TRBD1 for D (6 bases). The germline gives CDR1 SGHDT, CDR2 YYEEEE. This CDR3 is built from 16 residues. The V end lost 4 bases, the J end lost 0 bases, and 14 bases lay between the germline ends. CDR3 in DNA: TGTGCCAGCAGCCTCACAGGGACAAGCTCCTACAATGAGCAGTTCTTC. It is translated as CASSLTGTSSYNEQFF.

The chain links TRBV9 to TRBJ1-6; D possibly corresponds to TRBD1 (6 bases). This CDR3 contains 16 residues. V was cut by 0 bases and J by 9 bases, with 16 bases left in between. In germline, CDR1 is SGDLS, CDR2 YYNGEE. Here the CDR3 reads CASSVGGWDNRSPLHF. The CDR3 bases are TGTGCCAGCAGCGTAGGAGGTTGGGACAACCGTTCACCCCTCCACTTT.

The chain joins TRBV19 to TRBJ2-1, with 8 bases that match TRBD2. Unmatched junction bases numbered 3, after V lost 3 bases and J lost 5 bases. The CDR3 is 14 residues long. Germline CDR1 is LNHDA and CDR2 is SQIVND (reference sequence). CDR3 residues: CASSIRREDNEQFF. The CDR3, as DNA: TGTGCCAGTAGTATTAGGCGGGAGGACAATGAGCAGTTCTTC.

The V and J genes are TRBV9 and TRBJ2-6; D not certain. Looked up from germline, CDR1 is SGDLS and CDR2 is YYNGEE. Trimming took 0 bases from V and 4 from J, leaving 14 bases between them. The CDR3 has 17 amino acids. Here the CDR3 reads CASSVGAGQAGANVLTF. The CDR3 nucleotides are TGTGCCAGCAGCGTAGGTGCAGGTCAGGCAGGGGCCAACGTCCTGACTTTC.

The CDR3 sequence: CASSQYLAGETQYF. DNA for the CDR3: TGTGCCAGCAGCCAGTACCTAGCAGGAGAGACCCAGTACTTC. V gene TRBV7-2 combines with J gene TRBJ2-5, with D tentatively TRBD2 (5 bases). V dropped 5 bases and J dropped 4 bases, with 14 bases sitting between them. Germline V gene data show CDR1 as SGHTA and CDR2 as FQGNSA. This CDR3 has 14 amino acids.

This clone was found once. The rearrangement joins TRBV9 to TRBJ2-6; no reliable D call. From germline, CDR1 is SGDLS and CDR2 YYNGEE. Trimming pared 3 bases from V and 0 bases from J, leaving 7 bases between. This CDR3 has 15 residues. CDR3 region: CASSGLASGANVLTF. In DNA, the CDR3 is TGTGCCAGCAGCGGCTTAGCCTCTGGGGCCAACGTCCTGACTTTC.

This rearrangement joins TRBV5-1 to TRBJ1-1, with D unresolved. Germline lookup yields CDR1 SGHRS and CDR2 YFSETQ. The V gene lost 2 bases and the J gene lost 2 bases, with 13 bases spanning the gap. The CDR3 totals 15 residues. Written as DNA, the CDR3 is TGCGCCAGCAGCTTATCTGGACTGAAAAACACTGAAGCTTTCTTT. Translation: CASSLSGLKNTEAFF.

This clone has only one observation. The rearrangement links TRBV5-5 to TRBJ2-2; possible D gene TRBD2, 6 bases. Germline-derived CDR1 and CDR2 are SGHKS and YYEKEE (reference sequence). V was shortened by 3 bases and J by 0 bases, with 15 bases between the two germline ends. This CDR3 contains 17 residues. The CDR3 is CASSSEQDYTNTGELFF. The CDR3 nucleotides read TGTGCCAGCAGCTCCGAACAGGACTATACGAACACCGGGGAGCTGTTTTTT. Based on the CDR3 plus reference TRBV5-5 and TRBJ2-2, the full variable domain is DAGVTQSPTHLIKTRGQQVTLRCSPISGHKSVSWYQQVLGQGPQFIFQYYEKEERGRGNFPDRFSARQFPNYSSELNVNALLLGDSALYLCASSSEQDYTNTGELFFGEGSRLTVL.

This clone has only one observation. This chain links TRBV5-1 with TRBJ2-7, with 7 bases matching TRBD1. J lost 3 bases, V lost 3 bases, and 9 bases had no gene match. This CDR3 spans 15 amino acids. CDR1 is SGHRS, CDR2 YFSETQ, per germline. CDR3 sequence: CASSWDSPGSYEQYF. The CDR3 DNA follows: TGCGCCAGCAGCTGGGACAGCCCGGGGAGCTACGAGCAGTACTTC.

V gene TRBV28 combines with J gene TRBJ1-4; D gene ambiguous. V was trimmed by 7 bases and J by 0 bases, leaving 12 bases between them. CDR3 length: 15 residues. Germline assignment: CDR1 MDHEN and CDR2 SYDVKM. The CDR3 DNA reads TGTGCCAGCACCTTTCACGGTGCAACTAATGAAAAACTGTTTTTT. It is translated as CASTFHGATNEKLFF.

The chain is built from TRBV19 and TRBJ1-1, with 12 bases matching TRBD1. The CDR3 is made up of 15 amino acids. The germline gives CDR1 LNHDA, CDR2 SQIVND (reference sequence). J lost 0 bases, V lost 6 bases, and 2 bases had no gene match. As DNA, the CDR3 is TGTGCCAGTAGGGGACAGGGGGCTTTGAACACTGAAGCTTTCTTT. Its protein product is CASRGQGALNTEAFF.

The genes are TRBV28 and TRBJ2-4, with 11 bases identical to TRBD2. The CDR3 consists of 14 residues. Unmatched junction bases numbered 5, after V lost 7 bases and J lost 6 bases. CDR1 is MDHEN and CDR2 is SYDVKM in the germline V gene. The CDR3 spells CASTELAGVNIQYF. The DNA of the CDR3 is TGTGCCAGCACCGAACTAGCGGGGGTAAACATTCAGTACTTC.

The chain uses TRBV7-9 and TRBJ2-5; a weak D match, TRBD2 (6 bases). The CDR3 spans 14 residues. Germline V gene sequence: CDR1 SEHNR, CDR2 FQNEAQ (reference sequence). The V end lost 5 bases, the J end lost 0 bases, and 10 bases lay between the germline ends. CDR3 sequence reads: CASSPRLDQETQYF. CDR3 DNA sequence: TGTGCCAGCAGCCCTAGACTAGACCAAGAGACCCAGTACTTC.

The rearrangement links TRBV5-4 to TRBJ2-1; TRBD2 aligns across 12 bases. After removal of 4 bases from V and 5 bases from J, the junction contained 4 bases not matched to a gene. Germline lookup yields CDR1 SGHNT and CDR2 YYREEE (reference sequence). The CDR3 has 15 residues. The CDR3 spells CASSPRLAGDNEQFF. CDR3 DNA sequence: TGTGCCAGCAGCCCCCGACTAGCGGGAGACAATGAGCAGTTCTTC.

The V and J genes are TRBV7-3 and TRBJ2-3; the match to TRBD1 covers 9 bases. The CDR3 covers 15 residues. Germline CDR1 and CDR2: SGHTA and FQGTGA. The trim removed 3 bases at V and 8 bases at J, leaving 9 bases unmatched. CDR3 sequence reads: CASSLTGGGGSTQYF. CDR3 DNA: TGTGCCAGCAGCTTGACAGGGGGGGGAGGGTCTACGCAGTATTTT.

The J gene is TRBJ1-1, the V gene TRBV4-1, with D tentatively TRBD1 (6 bases). Germline CDR1 reads MGHRA; CDR2 reads YSYEKL. The CDR3 contains 16 residues. The ends were cut back, 3 bases at V and 8 bases at J, with 22 bases in the middle. CDR3 in DNA: TGCGCCAGCAGCCAGTTAACCGGGACAACTCTCCGGGAAGCTTTCTTT. It translates to CASSQLTGTTLREAFF.

The chain employs TRBV27 and TRBJ2-3, with D possibly matching TRBD2 (6 bases). The CDR3 spans 15 residues. V was pared by 3 bases and J by 8 bases, with 18 bases between. The germline V gene has CDR1 MNHEY and CDR2 SMNVEV (reference sequence). Here the CDR3 reads CASSFGSLGGSTQYF. CDR3 in DNA: TGTGCCAGCAGTTTCGGCTCCCTCGGAGGGTCTACGCAGTATTTT.

The chain carries TRBV11-2 and TRBJ2-3; D unclear. Deletions cut 3 bases from V and 5 bases from J, with 9 bases between. CDR3 length: 13 residues. From germline, CDR1 is SGHAT and CDR2 FQNNGV. The CDR3 here is CASSFQNGDTQYF. CDR3 sequence (DNA): TGTGCCAGCAGCTTTCAAAACGGAGATACGCAGTATTTT.

The rearrangement uses TRBV4-2 and TRBJ2-5; 11 bases match TRBD2. The CDR3 totals 17 residues. Trimming at V came to 5 bases and at J to 6 bases, leaving 14 bases not matched to a gene. Germline V lookup: CDR1 LGHNA, CDR2 YNFKEQ. The CDR3 reads CASSSREPASGRQTQYF. CDR3 bases: TGTGCCAGCAGCTCCAGGGAGCCGGCTAGCGGGAGGCAGACCCAGTACTTC.

The chain joins TRBV6-1 to TRBJ2-1; TRBD2 agrees at 12 bases. This CDR3 is built from 14 residues. The germline V gene has CDR1 MNHNS and CDR2 SASEGT. After removal of 8 bases from V and 7 bases from J, the junction contained 6 bases not matched to a gene. The DNA for the CDR3 is TGTGCCAGCCTGACTAGCGGGGGTTATAATGAGCAGTTCTTC. It codes for CASLTSGGYNEQFF.

CDR3 sequence reads: CAISDRQLTNTEAFF. The CDR3 DNA reads as TGTGCCATCAGTGATAGACAGTTAACGAACACTGAAGCTTTCTTT. V gene TRBV10-3 combines with J gene TRBJ1-1; D may be TRBD1 (5 bases). In germline, CDR1 is ENHRY, CDR2 SYGVKD. The CDR3 totals 15 residues. With 3 bases removed from V and 1 base from J, the gap between germline ends came to 12 bases.

V usage is TRBV7-2 and J usage is TRBJ1-6, with D possibly being TRBD1 (5 bases). Trimming took 2 bases from V and 0 from J, leaving 11 bases between them. Per germline, CDR1 SGHTA and CDR2 FQGNSA. The CDR3 sequence is 17 residues long. The CDR3 spells CASSLSGGSSYNSPLHF. CDR3 sequence (DNA): TGTGCCAGCAGCTTATCCGGGGGGAGCTCCTATAATTCACCCCTCCACTTT.